The entry below describes one TCR beta chain. These data are taken from a study of blood T cell repertoires in COVID-19. Study-level information: The United States, Italy and Spain supplied acute and convalescent COVID-19 samples. The analysed material was cDNA or gDNA that came from T cells, B-cell-depleted T cells, or PBMCs.

The CDR3 has 12 residues. Trimming took 6 bases from V and 1 from J, leaving 3 bases between them. Original processing methods: Reference gene primer amplification yielded estimated nucleated cell counts. TCRdb's table, derived via immunoSEQ multiplex PCR, lists solely in-frame clones and lacks some. Clonal size and the V and J genes are those of that table, whereas D and trimming came from the DNA. The sample carries 130,000 or so clones, about 87% recorded once. Specimen: peripheral blood. V is TRBV12-3 or TRBV12-4 and J is TRBJ2-2; unclear D gene. The clonotype was recovered from a woman between 50 and 59 years old with acute or convalescent COVID-19. CDR3 amino acids: CASSLNTGELFF. CDR3 nucleotides: TGTGCCAGCAGCTTGAACACCGGGGAGCTGTTTTTT.